Following are 27 T cell receptor beta chains from one sample sequenced in a study of T cell repertoires in cytomegalovirus infection. TCRdb called the reads again in MiXCR, with one record for every CDR3 protein. The repertoire holds around 530,000 distinct CDR3 sequences, with approximately 26% as singletons. The sequenced sample consisted of PBMCs. The source of these receptors is a human donor in good health (CMV status not recorded). Some clones in this sample may be carry-over from other donors' samples.

This clonotype has only a few counts. This chain joins TRBV5-1 and TRBJ1-1; D might be TRBD1 (6 bases). V was pared by 0 bases and J by 1 base, with 13 bases between. The germline CDR1 and CDR2 sequences are SGHRS and YFSETQ. This CDR3 is built from 16 residues. The CDR3 DNA reads as TGCGCCAGCAGCTTGGTAACGGGGACAACGAACACTGAAGCTTTCTTT. It yields the protein CASSLVTGTTNTEAFF.

This clonotype was found a few times. The CDR3 DNA is TGTGCCACCAGCAGAGATCAGGGCCAAGAGACCCAGTACTTC. This translates into CATSRDQGQETQYF. The V gene is TRBV15, the J gene TRBJ2-5, with TRBD1 as a possible D gene (5 bases). The CDR3 extends over 14 amino acids. The germline V and J ends were trimmed by 0 bases and 1 base, with 6 bases remaining between them. Germline values: CDR1 LNHNV, CDR2 YYDKDF (reference sequence).

V usage is TRBV12-3 or TRBV12-4 and J usage is TRBJ1-5, with a possible D match to TRBD1 (6 bases). The V and J ends lost 0 bases and 7 bases respectively, with 13 bases between them. This CDR3 is 15 amino acids long. The CDR3: CASSLAGGPGQPQHF. The CDR3 coding sequence is TGTGCCAGCAGTTTAGCGGGGGGCCCAGGCCAGCCCCAGCATTTT.

The chain joins TRBV12-3 or TRBV12-4 to TRBJ1-2, with 8 bases fitting TRBD1. The CDR3 totals 13 residues. With 6 bases clipped from V and 3 bases from J, the junction kept 3 bases outside the gene matches. The CDR3 loop reads CASRRGQDYGYTF. In DNA form, the CDR3 reads TGTGCCAGCAGGAGGGGACAGGACTATGGCTACACCTTC.

This chain joins TRBV15 and TRBJ2-6; 7 bases fit TRBD1. Germline values: CDR1 LNHNV, CDR2 YYDKDF (reference sequence). This CDR3 is built from 19 residues. V gave up 3 bases and J gave up 0 bases; unmatched junction bases: 11. CDR3 bases: TGTGCCACCAGCAGCGTTCGGGACAGCTTTTCCTCTGGGGCCAACGTCCTGACTTTC. This translates into CATSSVRDSFSSGANVLTF.

This clonotype was counted a few times. The CDR3 DNA is TGTGCCTCTCAGAGGGCAGGTCGTGGCTACACCTTC. This sequence encodes CASQRAGRGYTF. V and J are TRBV19 and TRBJ1-2; D not resolved. Germline V CDR1 and CDR2: LNHDA, SQIVND (reference sequence). The germline V and J ends were trimmed by 11 bases and 7 bases, with 17 bases remaining between them. The CDR3 covers 12 residues. The variable domain in full, completed from reference TRBV19 and TRBJ1-2, reads DGGITQSPKYLFRKEGQNVTLSCEQNLNHDAMYWYRQDPGQGLRLIYYSQIVNDFQKGDIAEGYSVSREKKESFPLTVTSAQKNPTAFYLCASQRAGRGYTFGSGTRLTVV.

This clonotype was detected ten times or more. The chain uses TRBV7-6 and TRBJ1-2, with a tentative D call TRBD1 (6 bases). The CDR3 runs 13 residues. Germline V gene lookup returns CDR1 SGHVS and CDR2 FNYEAQ. Deletions cut 4 bases from V and 8 bases from J, with 14 bases between. CDR3 protein: CASSSRGGRGYTF. The DNA for the CDR3 is TGTGCCAGCAGCTCTAGGGGGGGACGGGGCTACACCTTC.

The chain recombines TRBV19 with TRBJ2-5, with a possible D match to TRBD2 (6 bases). The V end lost 2 bases, the J end lost 5 bases, and 18 bases lay between the germline ends. Germline assignment: CDR1 LNHDA and CDR2 SQIVND (reference sequence). This CDR3 is built from 16 residues. The CDR3 coding sequence is TGTGCCAGTAGTATATCCCGGACTATTCTTGCGGAGACCCAGTACTTC. Translation: CASSISRTILAETQYF. Full variable domain (rest looked up from reference TRBV19 and TRBJ2-5): DGGITQSPKYLFRKEGQNVTLSCEQNLNHDAMYWYRQDPGQGLRLIYYSQIVNDFQKGDIAEGYSVSREKKESFPLTVTSAQKNPTAFYLCASSISRTILAETQYFGPGTRLLVL.

About this clonotype itself: At one of its ends the junction is not consistent with the germline gene, which may arise from a read error. CDR3 residues: CASSQLVPSSGGSNNEQFF. Here the CDR3 DNA reads TGCGCCAGCAGCCAACTGGTACCCTCTAGCGGGGGCTCCAACAATGAGCAGTTCTTC. This chain connects TRBV4-3 to TRBJ2-1; 10 bases fit TRBD2. The germline gives CDR1 LGHNA, CDR2 YSLEER. The CDR3 is 19 amino acids.

V and J are TRBV7-2 and TRBJ2-7; 15 bases map to TRBD2. The CDR3 runs 19 residues. With V trimmed by 1 base and J by 0 bases, 7 bases remained unmatched. Per the germline V gene, CDR1 is SGHTA and CDR2 is FQGNSA. This chain's CDR3 is CASSLGLGLAGGLSYEQYV. CDR3 sequence (DNA): TGTGCCAGCAGCTTAGGATTAGGACTAGCGGGAGGGCTCTCCTACGAGCAGTACGTC.

This clonotype has ten or more counts. The rearrangement links TRBV7-9 to TRBJ1-5, with no clear D. The CDR3 has 15 amino acids. V gave up 1 base and J gave up 4 bases, with 11 bases separating them. Germline values: CDR1 SEHNR, CDR2 FQNEAQ (reference sequence). CDR3 amino acids: CASSLDGRSNQPQHF. The CDR3 DNA is TGTGCCAGCAGCTTAGATGGCAGGTCAAATCAGCCCCAGCATTTT.

A few counts support this clonotype. The chain recombines TRBV6-1 with TRBJ2-3, with 9 bases matching TRBD1. V gave up 3 bases and J gave up 0 bases; unmatched junction bases: 13. Germline assignment: CDR1 MNHNS and CDR2 SASEGT. The CDR3 contains 19 residues. The CDR3 nucleotides read TGTGCCAGCAGTGAGTACAGGGGGCACAGCGGGATGAGCACAGATACGCAGTATTTT. Amino acids: CASSEYRGHSGMSTDTQYF.

This clonotype was observed a few times. The chain has TRBV6-1 and TRBJ1-3; D call uncertain. Germline loops: CDR1 MNHNS, CDR2 SASEGT. The CDR3 totals 14 residues. V lost 1 base to trimming and J lost 0 bases, with 4 bases between them. CDR3 protein: CASSEGYSGNTIYF. CDR3 bases: TGTGCCAGCAGTGAAGGTTACTCTGGAAACACCATATATTTT.

This clonotype has ten or more counts. The rearrangement uses TRBV11-2 and TRBJ2-3; 7 bases match TRBD2. This CDR3 comprises 15 residues. V was clipped by 4 bases and J by 1 base; unmatched bases: 5. CDR1 is SGHAT and CDR2 is FQNNGV in the germline V gene. CDR3: CASSSLGGGTDTQYF. CDR3 in DNA: TGTGCCAGCAGCTCCCTGGGAGGGGGCACAGATACGCAGTATTTT.

The rearrangement links TRBV12-3 or TRBV12-4 to TRBJ2-1, with D possibly TRBD2 on 6 matching bases. V lost 3 bases and J lost 4, with 22 bases in between. The CDR3 contains 18 residues. The chain's CDR3 is CASSLILGGDGQYNEQFF. DNA of the CDR3: TGTGCCAGCAGTTTGATCCTGGGCGGGGACGGCCAATACAATGAGCAGTTCTTC.

This clonotype appeared a few times. The CDR3 DNA sequence: TGTGCCGCCTTAAGCGGGACGAGCACAGATACGCAGTATTTT. It is translated as CAALSGTSTDTQYF. The chain is built from TRBV6-2 or TRBV6-3 and TRBJ2-3; 7 bases fit TRBD2. The CDR3 runs to 14 residues. The germline CDR1 and CDR2 sequences are MNHEY and SVGEGT. V gave up 11 bases and J gave up 0 bases; unmatched junction bases: 8.

This clonotype has a handful of counts. This chain links TRBV4-1 with TRBJ2-3, with a tentative D call TRBD2 (6 bases). V was clipped by 1 base and J by 3 bases, with 14 bases between them. The CDR3 length is 16 residues. The V gene's germline CDR1 is MGHRA and CDR2 YSYEKL. The CDR3: CASSQAYGGATDTQYF. As DNA, the CDR3 is TGCGCCAGCAGCCAAGCCTACGGGGGAGCAACAGATACGCAGTATTTT.

This clonotype was found a few times. The V call is TRBV7-3, the J call TRBJ2-2; D may be TRBD2 (5 bases). V was cut by 0 bases and J by 3 bases, with 14 bases left in between. This CDR3 region has 17 residues. Germline lookup yields CDR1 SGHTA and CDR2 FQGTGA. Here the CDR3 reads CASSLTPSGSYTGELFF. The CDR3 coding sequence is TGTGCCAGCAGCTTAACCCCGAGCGGTTCATACACCGGGGAGCTGTTTTTT.

The V and J genes are TRBV2 and TRBJ2-3, with TRBD2 as a possible D gene (5 bases). This CDR3 comprises 13 residues. The germline gives CDR1 SNHLY, CDR2 FYNNEI. Trimming removed 3 bases at V and 3 bases at J, with 7 bases between. CDR3 region: CASSDTGTDTQYF. The CDR3 bases are TGTGCCAGCAGTGATACGGGGACAGATACGCAGTATTTT.

V usage is TRBV6-1 and J usage is TRBJ1-3, with 7 bases fitting TRBD1. V shed 5 bases and J 0 bases; nucleotides not matched to a gene: 4. CDR1 is MNHNS and CDR2 is SASEGT in the germline V gene. This CDR3 has 15 residues. For the CDR3, the DNA is TGTGCCAGCAGTCGACAGGGAGACTCTGGAAACACCATATATTTT. Translation: CASSRQGDSGNTIYF.

This chain's CDR3 is CASSYSGALYNSPLHF. As DNA, the CDR3 is TGTGCCAGCAGTTACTCAGGGGCCCTCTATAATTCACCCCTCCACTTT. The chain carries TRBV6-5 and TRBJ1-6; perhaps TRBD1 as D (5 bases). This CDR3 is 16 amino acids long. V was shortened by 0 bases and J by 3 bases, with 9 bases between the two germline ends. Germline V CDR1 and CDR2: MNHEY, SVGAGI.

This clonotype has more than one count but fewer than ten. The J gene is TRBJ2-6, the V gene TRBV27; D may be TRBD2 (5 bases). Trimming removed 2 bases at V and 0 bases at J, with 11 bases between. Germline loops: CDR1 MNHEY, CDR2 SMNVEV (reference sequence). The CDR3 length is 17 residues. The DNA of the CDR3 is TGTGCCAGCAGTTTAACGGACGGGAACTCTGGGGCCAACGTCCTGACTTTC. Residues: CASSLTDGNSGANVLTF.

In its sample, this clonotype was seen a few times. The rearrangement links TRBV25-1 to TRBJ2-1; D unresolved. Trimming took off 7 bases at V and 4 bases at J, with 17 bases between the two ends. The CDR3 extends over 15 amino acids. CDR1 and CDR2 from the germline V gene are MGHDK and SYGVNS. The CDR3, as DNA: TGTGCCAGCACTATGGCCACTGGCCTTTACAATGAGCAGTTCTTC. It yields the protein CASTMATGLYNEQFF.

The chain employs TRBV6-2 or TRBV6-3 and TRBJ1-5, with D unclear. CDR1 is MNHEY and CDR2 is SVGEGT in the germline V gene. Trimming cost V 6 bases and J 7 bases, with 16 bases left between them. This CDR3 spans 14 amino acids. CDR3 loop: CASRRMGPQQPQHF. The CDR3 bases are TGTGCCAGCAGGAGGATGGGCCCCCAGCAGCCCCAGCATTTT.

The chain carries TRBV12-3 or TRBV12-4 and TRBJ1-6, with D maybe TRBD1 (6 bases). The CDR3 loop spans 12 amino acids. V was shortened by 6 bases and J by 13 bases, with 13 bases between the two germline ends. The CDR3 DNA is TGTGCCAGCAGCCCGTCCGGGGGCCCCCTCCACTTT. Translated: CASSPSGGPLHF.

This chain connects TRBV28 to TRBJ2-7; 8 nucleotides match TRBD1. This CDR3 comprises 14 residues. V shed 4 bases and J 3 bases; nucleotides not matched to a gene: 5. Per the germline V gene, CDR1 is MDHEN and CDR2 is SYDVKM. The CDR3 nucleotides are TGTGCCAGCAGTTCGGGACAGGTCCTCTACGAGCAGTACTTC. Translation: CASSSGQVLYEQYF.

This clonotype was picked up a small number of times. This chain connects TRBV5-1 to TRBJ2-1; D is ambiguous. The germline gives CDR1 SGHRS, CDR2 YFSETQ. This CDR3 is built from 15 residues. Trimming stripped 1 base from V and 0 bases from J, with 8 bases between. In nucleotides, the CDR3 is TGCGCCAGCAGCTTGTGGAGAAGCTCCTACAATGAGCAGTTCTTC. Its translation is CASSLWRSSYNEQFF.